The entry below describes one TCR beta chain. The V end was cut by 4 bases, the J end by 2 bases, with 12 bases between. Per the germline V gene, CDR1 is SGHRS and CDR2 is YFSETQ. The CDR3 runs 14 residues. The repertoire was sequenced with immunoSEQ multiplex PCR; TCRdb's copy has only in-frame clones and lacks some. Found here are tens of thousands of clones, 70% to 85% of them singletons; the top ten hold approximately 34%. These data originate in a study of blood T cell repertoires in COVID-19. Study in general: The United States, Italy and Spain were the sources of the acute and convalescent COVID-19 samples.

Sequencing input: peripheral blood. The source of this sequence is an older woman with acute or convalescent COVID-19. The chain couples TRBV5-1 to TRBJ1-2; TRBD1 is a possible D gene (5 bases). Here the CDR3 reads CASSRGEGNYGYTF. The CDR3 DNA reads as TGCGCCAGCAGCCGGGGGGAAGGCAACTATGGCTACACCTTC.